This entry features one T cell receptor beta chain sequence. This specimen comes from a study of blood T cell repertoires in COVID-19. About the research overall: Donors in the United States, Italy and Spain gave samples during acute or convalescent COVID-19. T cells, B-cell-depleted T cells, or PBMCs provided the cDNA or gDNA that served as material.

V was clipped by 6 bases and J by 4 bases; unmatched bases: 7. Germline V gene lookup returns CDR1 MNHNS and CDR2 SASEGT. CDR3 length: 14 amino acids. Original processing methods: From reference gene primer amplification, estimates of nucleated cell counts were derived. The repertoire was sequenced with immunoSEQ multiplex PCR; TCRdb's copy has only in-frame clones and lacks some. V and J calls and clone size come straight from that table; D and trimming were deduced from the DNA. The table shows 150,000 to 200,000 clones, with roughly three quarters occurring only once. This chain connects TRBV6-1 to TRBJ2-7, with 9 bases fitting TRBD1. This clonotype was sampled from a woman between 50 and 59 years old with acute COVID-19. Source material: PBMCs or T cells enriched from blood (not recorded which). The CDR3 sequence: CASRMTGQGYEQYV. The CDR3, as DNA: TGTGCCAGCAGAATGACGGGACAGGGATACGAGCAGTACGTC.